The 9 T cell receptor beta chains given below trace back to one sample, sequenced in a study of tumor-infiltrating lymphocytes in primary liver carcinoma. cDNA specific to TCR beta was made from around 470 ng of total RNA, with a constant-region primer employed for priming. Three nested multiplex PCR rounds, a slightly modified ARM-PCR, produced the libraries for TCR beta. In the first two PCR rounds, TRBV1-TRBV30 forward primers were paired with a C-beta reverse primer, and each round lasted approximately 10 cycles. Using its own MiXCR run on the multiplex PCR reads, TCRdb lists one record per CDR3 protein. The sample lists about 320,000 distinct CDR3 sequences, about 60% occurring once. Out of unsorted whole blood came the blood RNA, and germline DNA was extracted as well. The sample was peripheral blood. These receptors came from a man aged 40-55 years with primary liver carcinoma and hepatitis B virus infection.

About this clonotype: This may arise from a read error, as a much more abundant clone is one base away. The chain is built from TRBV4-1 and TRBJ2-5; TRBD1 might be the D (7 bases). CDR1 MGHRA and CDR2 YSYEKL come from the germline V gene. The CDR3 has 17 amino acids. Trimming removed 2 bases at V and 0 bases at J, with 16 bases between. The CDR3 DNA reads as TGCGCCAGCAGCCAACTGGAGGCAGGGGGGAACCAAGAGACCCAGTACTTC. The encoded protein is CASSQLEAGGNQETQYF.

This clonotype was observed many times. V is TRBV6-1 and J is TRBJ2-7; TRBD1 might be the D (5 bases). The V end lost 8 bases, the J end lost 6 bases, and 20 bases lay between the germline ends. The CDR3 has 14 residues. Germline V lookup: CDR1 MNHNS, CDR2 SASEGT. The CDR3: CASLVGHPPGEQYF. The CDR3 DNA reads as TGTGCCAGCCTCGTAGGACACCCTCCCGGCGAGCAGTACTTC.

The genes are TRBV11-2 and TRBJ2-7, with D perhaps assigned TRBD1 or TRBD2 (6 bases each). In germline, CDR1 is SGHAT, CDR2 FQNNGV. CDR3 length equals 13 residues. Trimming took 0 bases from V and 12 from J, leaving 15 bases between them. The CDR3 protein is CASSLERGDALYF. DNA for the CDR3: TGTGCCAGCAGCTTAGAGAGGGGGGACGCGCTGTACTTC.

This chain links TRBV29-1 with TRBJ1-1; no definite D call. This CDR3 has 14 amino acids. Trimming took off 5 bases at V and 0 bases at J, with 13 bases between the two ends. CDR1 is SQVTM and CDR2 is ANQGSEA in the germline V gene. In DNA, the CDR3 is TGCAGCGTTAGCATAATGACCGTGAACACTGAAGCTTTCTTT. It specifies CSVSIMTVNTEAFF.

With regard to this clonotype: One junction end disagrees with the germline gene, perhaps due to a read error. The genes are TRBV6-5 and TRBJ1-6, with D hard to call. Germline assignment: CDR1 MNHEY and CDR2 SVGAGI. This CDR3 has 15 amino acids. The CDR3 spells CACSYGQPGNSPLHF. For the CDR3, the DNA is TGTGCCTGCAGTTACGGTCAGCCAGGAAATTCACCCCTCCACTTT.

About this clonotype: A much larger clone differs by one base, so this may be a read error. The rearrangement links TRBV29-1 to TRBJ1-1; unclear D gene. Germline assignment: CDR1 SQVTM and CDR2 ANQGSEA. The CDR3 runs to 8 residues. V was trimmed by 8 bases and J by 8 bases, leaving 6 bases between them. The CDR3 DNA sequence: TGCAGCATTAACGAAGCTTTCTTT. As protein: CSINEAFF.

This clonotype was found many times. The chain employs TRBV11-2 and TRBJ2-1; TRBD2 matches 9 bases. The germline V gene encodes CDR1 SGHAT and CDR2 FQNNGV. V trimming: 1 base; J trimming: 6 bases; junction bases outside the gene matches: 4. This CDR3 is 15 amino acids long. The CDR3 here is CASSLGSGSSNEQFF. In nucleotides, the CDR3 is TGTGCCAGCAGCTTAGGTAGCGGGAGTTCCAATGAGCAGTTCTTC.

This clonotype was observed a handful of times. The chain couples TRBV7-9 to TRBJ2-3, with a weak D call TRBD2 (5 bases). Germline V gives CDR1 SEHNR, CDR2 FQNEAQ (reference sequence). V was clipped by 5 bases and J by 6 bases, with 18 bases between them. The CDR3 is made up of 15 amino acids. CDR3 region: CASSPASLAQDTQYF. CDR3 nucleotide sequence: TGTGCCAGCAGCCCGGCTAGCCTGGCCCAGGATACGCAGTATTTT.

The rearrangement joins TRBV5-4 to TRBJ2-1; 15 positions agree with TRBD2. Trimming removed 6 bases from V and 9 bases from J; junction bases left unmatched: 10. The germline V gene encodes CDR1 SGHNT and CDR2 YYREEE (reference sequence). CDR3 size: 16 residues. The CDR3 nucleotides are TGTGCCAGCACCTACAGGACTAGCGGGAGGGCAGGTGAGCAGTTCTTC. This codes for CASTYRTSGRAGEQFF.